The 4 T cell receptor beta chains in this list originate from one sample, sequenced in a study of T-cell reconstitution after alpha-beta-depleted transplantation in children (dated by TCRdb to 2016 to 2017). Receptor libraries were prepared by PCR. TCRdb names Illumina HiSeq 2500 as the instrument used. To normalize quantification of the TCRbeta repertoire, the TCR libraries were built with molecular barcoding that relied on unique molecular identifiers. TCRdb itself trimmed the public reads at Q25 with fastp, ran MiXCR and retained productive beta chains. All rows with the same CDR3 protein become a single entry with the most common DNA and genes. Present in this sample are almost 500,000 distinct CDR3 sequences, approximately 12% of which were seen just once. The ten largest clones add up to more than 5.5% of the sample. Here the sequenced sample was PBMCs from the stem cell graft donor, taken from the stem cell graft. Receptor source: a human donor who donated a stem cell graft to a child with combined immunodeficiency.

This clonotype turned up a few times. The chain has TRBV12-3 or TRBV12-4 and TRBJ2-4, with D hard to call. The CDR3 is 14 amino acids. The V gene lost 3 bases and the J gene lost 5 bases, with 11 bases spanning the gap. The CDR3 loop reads CASSFGGGENIQYF. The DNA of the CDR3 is TGTGCCAGCAGTTTTGGTGGCGGCGAAAACATTCAGTACTTC.

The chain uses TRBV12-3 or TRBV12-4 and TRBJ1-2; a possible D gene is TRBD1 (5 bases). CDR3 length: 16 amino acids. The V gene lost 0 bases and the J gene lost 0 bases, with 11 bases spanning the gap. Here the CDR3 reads CASSLAGLGSNYGYTF. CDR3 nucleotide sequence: TGTGCCAGCAGTTTAGCGGGGCTCGGCTCTAACTATGGCTACACCTTC.

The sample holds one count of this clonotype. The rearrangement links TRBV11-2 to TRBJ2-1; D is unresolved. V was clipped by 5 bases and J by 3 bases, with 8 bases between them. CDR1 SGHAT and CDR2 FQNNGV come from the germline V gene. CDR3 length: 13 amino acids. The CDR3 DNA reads TGTGCCAGCAGCCCACCAAACTACAATGAGCAGTTCTTC. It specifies CASSPPNYNEQFF.

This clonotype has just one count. The CDR3 DNA reads as TGTGCCAGCAGCCTAGGGGCAACCGTTCAACTGTTTTTT. Encoded protein: CASSLGATVQLFF. V usage is TRBV6-2 or TRBV6-3 and J usage is TRBJ1-4; D may be TRBD1 (5 bases). Trimming shortened V by 6 bases and J by 12 bases, and 17 bases separated the two germline ends. The CDR3 loop spans 13 amino acids. CDR1 is MNHEY and CDR2 is SVGEGT in the germline V gene.